The next 32 T cell receptor beta chains were all read from a single sample in a study of blood T cell repertoires in COVID-19. Sequenced by immunoSEQ multiplex PCR; TCRdb stores in-frame clones only, minus some. The sample has hundreds of thousands of clones; around 84% are singletons. Sequencing was performed on peripheral blood. The receptor source for this set is a man between 50 and 59 years old with acute or convalescent COVID-19.

The CDR3 DNA sequence: TGTGCCAGCAGCCAACAGGGGGCTAGGACCTTC. This translates into CASSQQGARTF. This chain connects TRBV14 to TRBJ1-2; 8 bases are shared with TRBD1. Germline lookup yields CDR1 SGHDN and CDR2 FVKESK. This CDR3 has 11 residues. Trimming removed 2 bases from V and 14 bases from J; junction bases left unmatched: 4.

V usage is TRBV7-2 and J usage is TRBJ1-5, with 12 positions matching TRBD1. Germline values: CDR1 SGHTA, CDR2 FQGNSA. The V and J ends lost 5 bases and 6 bases, in that order; junction bases with no gene match: 8. The CDR3 has 16 amino acids. The CDR3 protein is CASSELGQGAGQPQHF. CDR3 DNA sequence: TGTGCCAGCAGCGAGCTGGGACAGGGGGCGGGTCAGCCCCAGCATTTT. The whole variable domain, filled in from reference TRBV7-2 and TRBJ1-5, reads GAGVSQSPSNKVTEKGKDVELRCDPISGHTALYWYRQSLGQGLEFLIYFQGNSAPDKSGLPSDRFSAERTGGSVSTLTIQRTQQEDSAVYLCASSELGQGAGQPQHFGDGTRLSIL.

The gene calls are TRBV7-2 and TRBJ1-2; TRBD1 agrees at 8 bases. Germline values: CDR1 SGHTA, CDR2 FQGNSA. Unmatched junction bases numbered 6, after V lost 4 bases and J lost 8 bases. The CDR3 runs 13 residues. As DNA, the CDR3 is TGTGCCAGCAGCTCAGGACAGGGCGGGGGCTACACCTTC. This translates into CASSSGQGGGYTF.

V gene TRBV9 combines with J gene TRBJ1-1; tentative D call: TRBD1 (5 bases). This CDR3 is built from 13 residues. CDR1 is SGDLS and CDR2 is YYNGEE in the germline V gene. Trimming stripped 7 bases from V and 2 bases from J, with 12 bases between. CDR3 sequence: CASGRQFNTEAFF. In nucleotides, the CDR3 is TGTGCCAGCGGGCGACAGTTCAACACTGAAGCTTTCTTT.

The chain employs TRBV5-6 and TRBJ1-4; TRBD1 agrees at 8 bases. With 3 bases clipped from V and 1 base from J, the junction kept 11 bases outside the gene matches. The germline V gene encodes CDR1 SGHDT and CDR2 YYEEEE. CDR3 length equals 18 residues. In DNA, the CDR3 is TGTGCCAGCAGCTCTCCGGGACAGGTAGGTAAAACTAATGAAAAACTGTTTTTT. Its protein is CASSSPGQVGKTNEKLFF.

The chain joins TRBV11-2 to TRBJ1-4; 10 positions match TRBD1. The CDR3 extends over 16 amino acids. Germline assignment: CDR1 SGHAT and CDR2 FQNNGV. The V and J ends lost 5 bases and 6 bases, in that order; junction bases with no gene match: 9. CDR3 region: CASSPAAGTGDEKLFF. CDR3 in DNA: TGTGCCAGCAGCCCGGCCGCCGGGACAGGGGATGAAAAACTGTTTTTT.

This clone appeared a single time. This chain connects TRBV6-5 to TRBJ1-1, with D tentatively TRBD1 (6 bases). Trimming removed 8 bases from V and 1 base from J, with 14 bases in between. There are 14 residues in the CDR3. CDR1 is MNHEY and CDR2 is SVGAGI in the germline V gene. The DNA for the CDR3 is TGTGCCAGCGGGGAGAGCAGGGGGAACACTGAAGCTTTCTTT. Residues: CASGESRGNTEAFF.

Comments on this clone: Other DNA sequences in the sample encode the same CDR3. The chain links TRBV5-1 to TRBJ1-4; 10 bases are shared with TRBD1. V was clipped by 0 bases and J by 8 bases; unmatched bases: 4. The CDR3 is 15 amino acids. Germline V gene lookup returns CDR1 SGHRS and CDR2 YFSETQ. The CDR3 DNA follows: TGCGCCAGCAGCTTGGCCGGGACAGGGGTCGAAAAACTGTTTTTT. This translates into CASSLAGTGVEKLFF.

This sequence joins TRBV3-1 (or the pseudogene TRBV3-2) and TRBJ2-2, with a tentative D call TRBD1 (5 bases). This CDR3 comprises 14 residues. Germline assignment: CDR1 LGHDT and CDR2 YNNKEL (reference sequence). V lost 1 base to trimming and J lost 10 bases, with 13 bases between them. DNA of the CDR3: TGTGCCAGCAGCCAAGCGCAGGGTCCGGAGGAGCTGTTTTTT. Translating gives CASSQAQGPEELFF.

The rearrangement joins TRBV10-1 to TRBJ1-3, with D unclear. V dropped 0 bases and J dropped 11 bases, with 14 bases sitting between them. This CDR3 has 14 amino acids. Germline assignment: CDR1 WNHNN and CDR2 SYGVQD (reference sequence). CDR3 residues: CASSESPGNVAIYF. CDR3 nucleotide sequence: TGCGCCAGCAGTGAGTCTCCCGGGAATGTCGCCATATATTTT.

The V call is TRBV5-4, the J call TRBJ1-6; D gene ambiguous. The CDR3 covers 14 residues. The germline V gene encodes CDR1 SGHNT and CDR2 YYREEE (reference sequence). Trimming took 4 bases from V and 10 from J, leaving 15 bases between them. The CDR3, as DNA: TGTGCCAGCAGCGCGGGAGGCGGTGGCTCACCCCTCCACTTT. Protein: CASSAGGGGSPLHF.

The rearrangement joins TRBV5-1 to TRBJ1-2; 9 bases fit TRBD1. The CDR3 contains 16 residues. V gave up 4 bases and J gave up 7 bases; unmatched junction bases: 14. Per the germline V gene, CDR1 is SGHRS and CDR2 is YFSETQ. Here the CDR3 DNA reads TGCGCCAGCAGCAGAAGCCCGGGACAGGGACATGGTGGCTACACCTTC. It yields the protein CASSRSPGQGHGGYTF.

The rearrangement links TRBV10-3 to TRBJ1-5; D is undetermined. Trimming removed 0 bases from V and 4 bases from J, with 16 bases in between. The germline CDR1 and CDR2 sequences are ENHRY and SYGVKD. CDR3 length: 17 amino acids. CDR3 bases: TGTGCCATCAGTGAGTCGAGTCGCCCCGCCGAAAATCAGCCCCAGCATTTT. Its protein product is CAISESSRPAENQPQHF.

This sequence joins TRBV13 and TRBJ1-1; TRBD1 matches 9 bases. Germline V lookup: CDR1 PRHDT, CDR2 FYEKMQ (reference sequence). This CDR3 region has 17 residues. J gave up 4 bases and V 4 bases, and 13 bases lay outside the gene matches. CDR3 DNA: TGTGCCAGCAGCTGGAACCAACCGGGACAGGGATCCACTGAAGCTTTCTTT. Its translation: CASSWNQPGQGSTEAFF.

V gene TRBV6-5 combines with J gene TRBJ1-6; D not certain. Germline V gene lookup returns CDR1 MNHEY and CDR2 SVGAGI. The CDR3 loop spans 12 amino acids. V lost 4 bases and J lost 10, with 8 bases in between. In nucleotides, the CDR3 is TGTGCCAGCAGTTTTAGAGGCTCACCCCTCCACTTT. Protein product: CASSFRGSPLHF.

The rearrangement links TRBV3-1 (or the pseudogene TRBV3-2) to TRBJ1-1, with 9 bases aligning to TRBD1. V trimming: 6 bases; J trimming: 4 bases; junction bases outside the gene matches: 3. Per the germline V gene, CDR1 is LGHDT and CDR2 is YNNKEL (reference sequence). There are 13 residues in the CDR3. CDR3 in DNA: TGTGCCAGCAGGGGGACAGGGACCACTGAAGCTTTCTTT. Its translation is CASRGTGTTEAFF.

The table lists this clone with a count of one. V and J are TRBV5-1 and TRBJ2-1; D remains unclear. Germline V gene data show CDR1 as SGHRS and CDR2 as YFSETQ. Trimming removed 4 bases at V and 0 bases at J, with 14 bases between. The CDR3 extends over 16 amino acids. The CDR3 DNA is TGCGCCAGCAGCGTGGGGTTCTTAGCCTCCTACAATGAGCAGTTCTTC. Its translation is CASSVGFLASYNEQFF.

The CDR3 nucleotides are TGTGCCAGCAGCGGAAACTTCCGGGGGTCATGGGGAGATACGCAGTATTTT. Translating it yields CASSGNFRGSWGDTQYF. V and J are TRBV11-2 and TRBJ2-3; maybe TRBD2 (6 bases). The CDR3 consists of 17 residues. Germline V gene sequence: CDR1 SGHAT, CDR2 FQNNGV. V lost 5 bases, J lost 5 bases, and 23 bases lay in between.

The chain joins TRBV29-1 to TRBJ1-4; D is perhaps TRBD1 (5 bases). The germline V and J ends were trimmed by 7 bases and 8 bases, with 14 bases remaining between them. The CDR3 is 12 residues long. The germline gives CDR1 SQVTM, CDR2 ANQGSEA. Here the CDR3 reads CSGRWGREKLFF. The CDR3 bases are TGCAGCGGCCGATGGGGCCGCGAAAAACTGTTTTTT.

The chain links TRBV7-7 to TRBJ2-7, with D maybe TRBD2 (5 bases). Trimming cost V 3 bases and J 3 bases, with 9 bases left between them. The V gene's germline CDR1 is SSHAT and CDR2 FNYEAQ (reference sequence). The CDR3 is made up of 13 amino acids. The CDR3 bases are TGTGCCAGCAGCTTGGAGGAAGGCTACGAGCAGTACTTC. Amino acid sequence: CASSLEEGYEQYF. Full variable domain (missing parts from reference TRBV7-7 and TRBJ2-7): GAGVSQSPRYKVTKRGQDVTLRCDPISSHATLYWYQQALGQGPEFLTYFNYEAQPDKSGLPSDRFSAERPEGSISTLTIQRTEQRDSAMYRCASSLEEGYEQYFGPGTRLTVT.

The chain carries TRBV29-1 and TRBJ2-7, with no clear D. Germline assignment: CDR1 SQVTM and CDR2 ANQGSEA. V lost 1 base, J lost 2 bases, and 9 bases lay in between. This CDR3 is built from 13 residues. In DNA, the CDR3 is TGCAGCGTTGAAGTAAGCCAAGCCTACGAGCAGTACTTC. Protein: CSVEVSQAYEQYF.

The chain is built from TRBV5-1 and TRBJ2-2, with 12 nucleotides matching TRBD1. Germline CDR1 SGHRS, CDR2 YFSETQ. After removal of 2 bases from V and 4 bases from J, the junction contained 6 bases not matched to a gene. The CDR3 loop spans 17 amino acids. CDR3 sequence (DNA): TGCGCCAGCAGCTTTTTGGGACAGGGGGCGTTCACCGGGGAGCTGTTTTTT. Its translation is CASSFLGQGAFTGELFF.

The rearrangement links TRBV6-6 to TRBJ1-5; a weak D match, TRBD1 (6 bases). The ends were cut back, 8 bases at V and 6 bases at J, with 11 bases in the middle. The CDR3 spans 12 residues. Germline values: CDR1 MNHNY, CDR2 SVGAGI (reference sequence). The CDR3 region has the DNA TGTGCCAGCTCACCAGGGGCTCAGCCCCAGCATTTT. Translated: CASSPGAQPQHF.

This clone was picked up a small number of times. V is TRBV6-5 and J is TRBJ1-1; 7 bases are a match to TRBD1. Per germline, CDR1 MNHEY and CDR2 SVGAGI. This CDR3 comprises 16 residues. The V and J ends lost 0 bases and 0 bases, in that order; junction bases with no gene match: 4. DNA for the CDR3: TGTGCCAGCAGTTACTCGAGGGACAGTCTGAACACTGAAGCTTTCTTT. It encodes CASSYSRDSLNTEAFF.

The table lists this clone with a few counts. This chain uses TRBV6-5 with TRBJ1-6, with TRBD1 matching over 8 bases. After removal of 6 bases from V and 9 bases from J, the junction contained 10 bases not matched to a gene. Germline values: CDR1 MNHEY, CDR2 SVGAGI. The CDR3 loop spans 15 amino acids. In DNA form, the CDR3 reads TGTGCCAGCAGCCTGGACAGGGCGGTTGTTTCACCCCTCCACTTT. This sequence encodes CASSLDRAVVSPLHF.

CDR3: CASSSRNTGIETQYF. CDR3 in DNA: TGTGCCAGCAGCTCCAGAAATACAGGGATAGAGACCCAGTACTTC. This sequence joins TRBV7-7 and TRBJ2-5; possibly TRBD1 for D (6 bases). CDR3 length equals 15 residues. Per the germline V gene, CDR1 is SSHAT and CDR2 is FNYEAQ (reference sequence). V was trimmed by 4 bases and J by 4 bases, leaving 16 bases between them.

The V call is TRBV19, the J call TRBJ1-2, with D unresolved. The germline gives CDR1 LNHDA, CDR2 SQIVND (reference sequence). The CDR3 is made up of 15 amino acids. The V end lost 6 bases, the J end lost 1 base, and 15 bases lay between the germline ends. DNA for the CDR3: TGTGCCAGTAGCCAGACCCCGGGGAATAACTATGGCTACACCTTC. It translates to CASSQTPGNNYGYTF.

The CDR3 here is CASKGARSGNTIYF. In DNA form, the CDR3 reads TGTGCCAGCAAAGGGGCACGCTCTGGAAACACCATATATTTT. This sequence joins TRBV2 and TRBJ1-3; maybe TRBD1 (5 bases). Germline lookup yields CDR1 SNHLY and CDR2 FYNNEI. Trimming stripped 7 bases from V and 0 bases from J, with 10 bases between. The CDR3 has 14 residues.

The chain carries TRBV7-9 and TRBJ2-5; TRBD2 aligns across 9 bases. There are 16 residues in the CDR3. V dropped 2 bases and J dropped 2; count of bases not matched to a gene: 6. Germline V gene lookup returns CDR1 SEHNR and CDR2 FQNEAQ (reference sequence). Here the CDR3 reads CASSLWLAGGQETQYF. CDR3 DNA sequence: TGTGCCAGCAGCTTATGGCTGGCGGGGGGGCAAGAGACCCAGTACTTC.

As DNA, the CDR3 is TGTGCCAGCAGTTACTCAGGGGGACAGGGAGGTTCACCCCTCCACTTT. It yields the protein CASSYSGGQGGSPLHF. The chain combines TRBV6-5 with TRBJ1-6; 9 positions agree with TRBD1. Germline V CDR1 and CDR2: MNHEY, SVGAGI. The CDR3 contains 16 residues. The trim removed 0 bases at V and 9 bases at J, leaving 6 bases unmatched.

This clone was recorded once. The chain combines TRBV27 with TRBJ1-1, with 8 bases aligning to TRBD1. Per the germline V gene, CDR1 is MNHEY and CDR2 is SMNVEV (reference sequence). This CDR3 is built from 13 residues. J was trimmed by 6 bases and V by 6 bases; bases with no gene match: 6. CDR3 sequence (DNA): TGTGCCAGCAGGGAACAGGGGGGCTCTGAAGCTTTCTTT. Translating gives CASREQGGSEAFF.

The chain is built from TRBV4-1 and TRBJ1-1; D unresolved. Between the trimmed V and J ends, which lost 0 bases and 6 bases, there was a span of 11 bases. The V gene's germline CDR1 is MGHRA and CDR2 YSYEKL. The CDR3 loop spans 14 amino acids. CDR3: CASSQDAGPPEAFF. The DNA for the CDR3 is TGCGCCAGCAGCCAAGACGCAGGCCCCCCTGAAGCTTTCTTT.